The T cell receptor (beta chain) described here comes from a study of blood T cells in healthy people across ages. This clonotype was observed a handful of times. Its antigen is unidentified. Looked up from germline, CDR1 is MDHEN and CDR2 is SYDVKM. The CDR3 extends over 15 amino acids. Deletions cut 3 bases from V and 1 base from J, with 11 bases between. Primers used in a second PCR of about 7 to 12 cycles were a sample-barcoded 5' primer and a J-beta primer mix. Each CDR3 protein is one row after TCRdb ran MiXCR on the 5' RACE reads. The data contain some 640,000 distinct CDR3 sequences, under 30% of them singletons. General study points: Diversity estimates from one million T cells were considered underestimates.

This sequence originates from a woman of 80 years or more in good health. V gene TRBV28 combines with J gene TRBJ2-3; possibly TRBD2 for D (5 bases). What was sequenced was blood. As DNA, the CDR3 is TGTGCCAGCAGTTTCCCAGGACTGGGCACAGATACGCAGTATTTT. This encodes CASSFPGLGTDTQYF.